This T cell receptor beta chain emerged from a study of monozygotic twins with inflammatory bowel disease. The CDR3 contains 14 residues. CDR1 is SQVTM and CDR2 is ANQGSEA in the germline V gene. As concerns this clonotype: The antigen is undetermined.

Study-wide results and caveats: Fewer shared clonotypes with others were found in IBD patients than in healthy twins, especially with disease activity.

Template-switch reactions added UMIs with a 6-nucleotide sample barcode. TCRdb derives one entry per CDR3 protein from the 5' RACE reads, leaving out DNA. With 420,000 or so distinct CDR3 sequences in the sample, the ten largest clones hold around 2.4%. This clonotype was obtained from a human donor with ulcerative colitis or Crohn's disease, or a healthy co-twin of an affected twin (not recorded which). The rearrangement joins TRBV29-1 to TRBJ1-1. Sequenced sample: blood. The CDR3 loop is CSAGGVPLDTEAFF.